This T cell receptor beta chain was documented in a study of cytomegalovirus exposure and HLA in healthy donors. Study as a whole: A later analysis reported the approximately 120 validation repertoires used the same platform as the approximately 670 first-cohort repertoires.

About this clone: Its antigen remains unknown.

Repertoires were generated with immunoSEQ multiplex PCR, while TCRdb's copy carries only in-frame clones and drops some. The table has 160,000 or so clones, over 80% seen once. The donors were part of the validation cohort of over a hundred subjects. That cohort was separate from the first cohort, which comprised 500 to 700 subjects. The CDR3 covers 14 residues. Germline V gives CDR1 MNHEY, CDR2 SVGAGI. Trimming shortened V by 7 bases and J by 0 bases, and 10 bases separated the two germline ends. Study results and caveats: Reports described diagnosis of cytomegalovirus status by the classifier as highly specific and sensitive. Despite most TCR sequences being rare, some public TCRs occurred in many donors.

The source of this sequence is a man aged 30-40 years in good health and CMV-seropositive. Sequenced material: PBMCs. The genes are TRBV6-5 and TRBJ1-3; D may be TRBD1 (6 bases). As DNA, the CDR3 is TGTGCCAGCACGGGGGGGCACTCTGGAAACACCATATATTTT. Encoded protein: CASTGGHSGNTIYF.